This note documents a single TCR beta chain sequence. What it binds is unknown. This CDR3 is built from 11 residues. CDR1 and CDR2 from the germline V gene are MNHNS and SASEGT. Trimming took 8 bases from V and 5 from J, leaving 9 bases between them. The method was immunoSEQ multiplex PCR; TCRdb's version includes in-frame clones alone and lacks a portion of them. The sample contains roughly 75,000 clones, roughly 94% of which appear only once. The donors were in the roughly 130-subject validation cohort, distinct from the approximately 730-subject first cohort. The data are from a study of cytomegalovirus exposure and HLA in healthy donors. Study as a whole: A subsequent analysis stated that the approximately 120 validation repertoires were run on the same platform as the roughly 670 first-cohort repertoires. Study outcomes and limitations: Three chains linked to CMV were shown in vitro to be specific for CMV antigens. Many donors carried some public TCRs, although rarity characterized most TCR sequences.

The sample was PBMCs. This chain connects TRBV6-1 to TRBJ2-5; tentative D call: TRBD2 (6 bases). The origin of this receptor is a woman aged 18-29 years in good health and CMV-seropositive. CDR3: CASQRGETQYF. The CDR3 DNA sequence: TGTGCCAGCCAACGGGGGGAGACCCAGTACTTC.